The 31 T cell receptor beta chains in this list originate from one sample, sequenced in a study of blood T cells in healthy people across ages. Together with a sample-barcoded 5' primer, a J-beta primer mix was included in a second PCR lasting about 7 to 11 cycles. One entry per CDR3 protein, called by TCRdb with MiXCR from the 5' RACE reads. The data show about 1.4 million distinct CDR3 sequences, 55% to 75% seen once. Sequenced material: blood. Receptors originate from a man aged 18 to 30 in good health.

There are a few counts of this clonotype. CDR3 amino acids: CASSLGGRYEQFF. The CDR3 DNA reads as TGCGCCAGCAGCTTGGGTGGTAGGTATGAGCAGTTCTTC. J is TRBJ2-1 and V is TRBV5-1, with D hard to call. Trimming removed 0 bases from V and 8 bases from J, with 9 bases in between. The V gene's germline CDR1 is SGHRS and CDR2 YFSETQ. CDR3 size: 13 residues.

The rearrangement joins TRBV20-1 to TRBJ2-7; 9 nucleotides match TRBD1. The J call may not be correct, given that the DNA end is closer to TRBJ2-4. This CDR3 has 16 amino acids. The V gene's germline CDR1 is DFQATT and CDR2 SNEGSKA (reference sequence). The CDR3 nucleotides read TGCAGTGCTTCCCCCTCTCGACAGGGGGGTTGGAACATTCAGTACTTC. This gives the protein CSASPSRQGGWNIQYF.

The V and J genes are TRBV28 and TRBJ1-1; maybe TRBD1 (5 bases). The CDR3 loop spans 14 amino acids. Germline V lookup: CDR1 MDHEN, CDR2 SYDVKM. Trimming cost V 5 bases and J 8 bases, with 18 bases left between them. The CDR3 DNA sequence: TGTGCCAGCAGTCCACTAGGAGACAGAGCCGAAGCTTTCTTT. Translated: CASSPLGDRAEAFF.

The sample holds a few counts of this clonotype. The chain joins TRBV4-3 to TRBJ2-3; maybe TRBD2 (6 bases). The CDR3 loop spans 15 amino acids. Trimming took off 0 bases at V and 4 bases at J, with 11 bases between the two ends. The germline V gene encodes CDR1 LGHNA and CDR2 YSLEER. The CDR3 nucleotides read TGCGCCAGCAGCCAAGAGCCTCTAGCGCCAGATACGCAGTATTTT. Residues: CASSQEPLAPDTQYF.

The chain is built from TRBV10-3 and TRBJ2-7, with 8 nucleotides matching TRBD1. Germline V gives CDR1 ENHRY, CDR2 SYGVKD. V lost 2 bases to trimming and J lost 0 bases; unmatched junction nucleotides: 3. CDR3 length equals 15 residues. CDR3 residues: CAISEKGQDSYEQYF. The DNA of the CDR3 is TGTGCCATCAGTGAGAAGGGACAGGACTCCTACGAGCAGTACTTC.

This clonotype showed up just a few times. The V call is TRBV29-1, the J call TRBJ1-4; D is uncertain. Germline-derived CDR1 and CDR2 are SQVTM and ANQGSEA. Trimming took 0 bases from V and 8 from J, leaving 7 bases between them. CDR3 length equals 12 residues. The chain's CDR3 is CSVEDYKEKLFF. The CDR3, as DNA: TGCAGCGTTGAAGATTATAAGGAAAAACTGTTTTTT.

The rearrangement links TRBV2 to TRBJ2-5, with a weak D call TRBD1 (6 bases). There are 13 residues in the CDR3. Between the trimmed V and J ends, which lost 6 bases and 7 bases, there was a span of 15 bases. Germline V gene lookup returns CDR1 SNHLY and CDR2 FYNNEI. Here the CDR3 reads CASSLTGLATQYF. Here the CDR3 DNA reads TGTGCCAGCAGCCTTACAGGGTTGGCGACCCAGTACTTC.

DNA of the CDR3: TGCAGTGCCTCAGACAGGGTGTGGACCGGGGAGCTGTTTTTT. This gives the protein CSASDRVWTGELFF. V gene TRBV20-1 combines with J gene TRBJ2-2; 7 bases fit TRBD1. V was pared by 6 bases and J by 5 bases, with 9 bases of the junction left unmatched. The CDR3 has 14 amino acids. Germline V lookup: CDR1 DFQATT, CDR2 SNEGSKA (reference sequence).

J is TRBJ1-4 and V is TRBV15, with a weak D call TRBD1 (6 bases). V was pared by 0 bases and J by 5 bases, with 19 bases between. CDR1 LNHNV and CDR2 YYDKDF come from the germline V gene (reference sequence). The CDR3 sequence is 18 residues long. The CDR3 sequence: CATSRDTGPENRNEKLFF. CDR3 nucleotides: TGTGCCACCAGCAGAGATACAGGGCCGGAGAATAGGAATGAAAAACTGTTTTTT.

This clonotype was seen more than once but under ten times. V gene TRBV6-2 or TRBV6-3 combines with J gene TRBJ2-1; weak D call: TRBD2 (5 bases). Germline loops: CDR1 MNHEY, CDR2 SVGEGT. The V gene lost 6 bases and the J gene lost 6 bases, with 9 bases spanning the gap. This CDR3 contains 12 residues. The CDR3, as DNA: TGTGCCAGCAGAAGGGAGATCAATGAGCAGTTCTTC. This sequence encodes CASRREINEQFF.

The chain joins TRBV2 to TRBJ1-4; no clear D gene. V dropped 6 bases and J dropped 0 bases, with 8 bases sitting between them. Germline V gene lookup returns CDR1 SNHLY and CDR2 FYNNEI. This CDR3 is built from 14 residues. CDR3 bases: TGTGCCAGCAGGAGTTCTGCAACTAATGAAAAACTGTTTTTT. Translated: CASRSSATNEKLFF. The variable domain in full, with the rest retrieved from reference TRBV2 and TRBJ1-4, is EPEVTQTPSHQVTQMGQEVILRCVPISNHLYFYWYRQILGQKVEFLVSFYNNEISEKSEIFDDQFSVERPDGSNFTLKIRSTKLEDSAMYFCASRSSATNEKLFFGSGTQLSVL.

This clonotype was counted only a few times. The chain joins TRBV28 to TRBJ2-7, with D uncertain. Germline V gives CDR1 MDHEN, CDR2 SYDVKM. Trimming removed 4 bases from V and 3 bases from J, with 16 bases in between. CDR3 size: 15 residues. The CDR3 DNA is TGTGCCAGCAGTTCCCCTCAGGTCATAGGCTACGAGCAGTACTTC. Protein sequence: CASSSPQVIGYEQYF.

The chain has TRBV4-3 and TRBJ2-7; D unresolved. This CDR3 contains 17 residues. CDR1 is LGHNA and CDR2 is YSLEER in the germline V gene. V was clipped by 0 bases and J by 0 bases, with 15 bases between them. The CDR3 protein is CASSQDLRSPDSYEQYF. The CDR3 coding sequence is TGCGCCAGCAGCCAAGATTTGCGCTCCCCAGACTCCTACGAGCAGTACTTC.

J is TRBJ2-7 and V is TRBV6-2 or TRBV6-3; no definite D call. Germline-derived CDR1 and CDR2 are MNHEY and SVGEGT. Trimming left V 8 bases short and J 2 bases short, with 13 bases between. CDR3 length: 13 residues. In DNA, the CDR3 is TGTGCCAGCCAGACGGTGCCACCCTACGAGCAGTACTTC. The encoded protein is CASQTVPPYEQYF.

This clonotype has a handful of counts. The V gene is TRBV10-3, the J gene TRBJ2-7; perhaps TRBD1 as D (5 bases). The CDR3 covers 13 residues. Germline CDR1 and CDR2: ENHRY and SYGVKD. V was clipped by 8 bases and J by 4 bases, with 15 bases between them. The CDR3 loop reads CAIGKGVDYEQYF. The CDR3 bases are TGTGCCATCGGAAAAGGGGTAGATTACGAGCAGTACTTC.

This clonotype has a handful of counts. The DNA for the CDR3 is TGTGCCAGCAGTTATTTAGTTGCGGTATCCTACAATGAGCAGTACTTC. Its translation: CASSYLVAVSYNEQYF. V and J are TRBV6-2 or TRBV6-3 and TRBJ2-1; the D is unclear. The end of the DNA aligns better with TRBJ2-7, so the J call may be wrong. Germline V gives CDR1 MNHEY, CDR2 SVGEGT. This CDR3 is 16 amino acids long.

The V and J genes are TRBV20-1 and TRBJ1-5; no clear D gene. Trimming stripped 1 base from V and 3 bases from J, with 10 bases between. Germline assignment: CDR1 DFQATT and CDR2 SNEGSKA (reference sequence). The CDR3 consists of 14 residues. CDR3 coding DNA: TGCAGTGCTAGAGGCGGGCAGGACAATCAGCCCCAGCATTTT. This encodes CSARGGQDNQPQHF.

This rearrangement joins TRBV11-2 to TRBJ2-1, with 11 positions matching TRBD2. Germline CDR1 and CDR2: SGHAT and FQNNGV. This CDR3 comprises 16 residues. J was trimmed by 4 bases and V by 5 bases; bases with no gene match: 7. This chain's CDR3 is CASSPWGLAVYNEQFF. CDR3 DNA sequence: TGTGCCAGCAGCCCATGGGGACTAGCGGTTTACAATGAGCAGTTCTTC.

The CDR3 sequence: CATADGTGAYEQYF. As DNA, the CDR3 is TGTGCCACCGCGGACGGGACTGGGGCCTACGAGCAGTACTTC. This rearrangement joins TRBV7-9 to TRBJ2-5; D is perhaps TRBD2 (6 bases). The closer fit of TRBJ2-7 to the DNA end suggests the J call may be wrong. The V gene's germline CDR1 is SEHNR and CDR2 FQNEAQ (reference sequence). The CDR3 sequence is 14 residues long.

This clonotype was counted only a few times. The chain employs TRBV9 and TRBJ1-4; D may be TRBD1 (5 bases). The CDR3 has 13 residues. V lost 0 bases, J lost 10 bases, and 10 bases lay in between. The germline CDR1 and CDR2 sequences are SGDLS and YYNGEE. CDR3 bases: TGTGCCAGCAGCGTAGGTTCTGGGGGAAAACTGTTTTTT. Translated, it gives CASSVGSGGKLFF.

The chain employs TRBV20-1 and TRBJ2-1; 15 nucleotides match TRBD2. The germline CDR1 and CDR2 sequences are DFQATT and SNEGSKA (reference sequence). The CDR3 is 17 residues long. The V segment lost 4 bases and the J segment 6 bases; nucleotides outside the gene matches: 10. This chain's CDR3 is CSATSWTSGRAGNEQFF. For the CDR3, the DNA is TGCAGTGCTACGTCATGGACTAGCGGGAGGGCGGGCAATGAGCAGTTCTTC.

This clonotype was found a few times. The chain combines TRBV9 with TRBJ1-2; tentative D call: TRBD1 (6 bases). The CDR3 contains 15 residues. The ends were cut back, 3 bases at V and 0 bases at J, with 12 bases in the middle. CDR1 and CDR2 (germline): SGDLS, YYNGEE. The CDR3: CASSAVRGTNYGYTF. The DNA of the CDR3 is TGTGCCAGCAGCGCGGTCAGGGGAACTAACTATGGCTACACCTTC.

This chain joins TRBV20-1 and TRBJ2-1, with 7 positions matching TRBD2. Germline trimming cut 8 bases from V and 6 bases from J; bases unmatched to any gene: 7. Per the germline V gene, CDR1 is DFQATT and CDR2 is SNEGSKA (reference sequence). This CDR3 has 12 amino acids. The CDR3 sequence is CSHSGLLNEQFF. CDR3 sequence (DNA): TGCAGTCATAGCGGGCTCCTCAATGAGCAGTTCTTC.

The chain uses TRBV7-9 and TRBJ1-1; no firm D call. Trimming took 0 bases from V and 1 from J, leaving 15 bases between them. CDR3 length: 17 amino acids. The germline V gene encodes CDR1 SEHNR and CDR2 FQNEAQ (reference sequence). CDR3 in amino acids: CASSLALVLGGNTEAFF. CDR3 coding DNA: TGTGCCAGCAGCTTAGCGTTAGTCCTGGGAGGGAACACTGAAGCTTTCTTT.

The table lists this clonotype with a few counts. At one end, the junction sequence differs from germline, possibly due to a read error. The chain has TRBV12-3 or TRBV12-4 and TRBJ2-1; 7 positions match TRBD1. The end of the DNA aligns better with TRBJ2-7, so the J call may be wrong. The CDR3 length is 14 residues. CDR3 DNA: TGTGCCAGTAGTTACGGGACAGAGACCTACGAGCAGTACTTC. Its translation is CASSYGTETYEQYF.

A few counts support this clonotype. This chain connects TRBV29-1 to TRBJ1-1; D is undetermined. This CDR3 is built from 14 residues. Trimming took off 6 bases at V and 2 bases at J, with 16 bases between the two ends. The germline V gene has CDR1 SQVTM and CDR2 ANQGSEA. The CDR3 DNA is TGCAGCGTGCTAAAAGGCTCAGTAAACACTGAAGCTTTCTTT. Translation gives CSVLKGSVNTEAFF.

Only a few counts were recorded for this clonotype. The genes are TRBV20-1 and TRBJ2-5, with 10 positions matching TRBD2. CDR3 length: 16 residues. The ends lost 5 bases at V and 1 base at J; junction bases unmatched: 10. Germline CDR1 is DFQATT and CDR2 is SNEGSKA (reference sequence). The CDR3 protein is CSAYPRLAGFQETQYF. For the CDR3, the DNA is TGCAGTGCTTACCCCAGACTAGCGGGTTTCCAAGAGACCCAGTACTTC.

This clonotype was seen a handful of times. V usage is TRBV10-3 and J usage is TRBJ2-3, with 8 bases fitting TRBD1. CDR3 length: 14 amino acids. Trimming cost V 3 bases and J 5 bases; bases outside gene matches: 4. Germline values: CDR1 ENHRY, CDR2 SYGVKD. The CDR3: CAISDPGGRDTQYF. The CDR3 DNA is TGTGCCATCAGTGACCCAGGGGGCAGAGATACGCAGTATTTT.

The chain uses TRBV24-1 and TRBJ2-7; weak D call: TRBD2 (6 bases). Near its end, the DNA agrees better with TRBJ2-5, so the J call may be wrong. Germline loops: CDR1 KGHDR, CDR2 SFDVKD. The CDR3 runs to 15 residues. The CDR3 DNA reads TGTGCCACCAGTGTTCAGGCCGGGCGGGGAGAGACCCAGTACTTC. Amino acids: CATSVQAGRGETQYF.

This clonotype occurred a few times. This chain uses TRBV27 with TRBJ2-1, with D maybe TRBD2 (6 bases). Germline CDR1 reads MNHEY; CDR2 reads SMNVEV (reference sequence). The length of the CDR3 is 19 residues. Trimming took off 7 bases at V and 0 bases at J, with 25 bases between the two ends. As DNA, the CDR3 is TGTGCCAGCAAGCATACCGGAGGGGACCCGGGGAGCTCCTACAATGAGCAGTTCTTC. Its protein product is CASKHTGGDPGSSYNEQFF.

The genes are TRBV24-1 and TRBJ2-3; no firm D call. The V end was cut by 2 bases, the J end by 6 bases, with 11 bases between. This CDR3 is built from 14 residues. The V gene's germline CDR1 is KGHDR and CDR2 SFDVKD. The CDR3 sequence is CATSDSNSPDTQYF. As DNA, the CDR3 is TGTGCCACCAGTGATTCGAATAGCCCCGATACGCAGTATTTT.